Below are 17 T cell receptor beta chains sequenced from a single sample in a study of shared clonotypes between healthy human individuals. Selected positively for CCR7 and CD45RO-negative, naive CD8 cells excluded terminally differentiated effector memory CD45RA+ cells. Using immunoSEQ multiplex PCR, the repertoire was profiled, and TCRdb retains in-frame clones only, with some absent. The table lists over 2 million clones, less than 95% of them singletons. What was sequenced was naive CD8+ T cells sorted from blood. The receptors stem from a man between 18 and 29 years old in good health.

With regard to this clone: The same CDR3 can be traced to other DNA sequences in this sample. The genes are TRBV30 and TRBJ1-1, with no clear D. The germline gives CDR1 GTSNPN, CDR2 SVGIG (reference sequence). Trimming stripped 2 bases from V and 1 base from J, with 5 bases between. The CDR3 totals 12 residues. This CDR3 is CAWSPSNTEAFF. The CDR3 bases are TGTGCCTGGAGTCCCTCGAACACTGAAGCTTTCTTT. Complete variable domain (other parts from reference TRBV30 and TRBJ1-1): SQTIHQWPATLVQPVGSPLSLECTVEGTSNPNLYWYRQAAGRGLQLLFYSVGIGQISSEVPQNLSASRPQDRQFILSSKKLLLSDSGFYLCAWSPSNTEAFFGQGTRLTVV.

The genes are TRBV13 and TRBJ2-5, with 8 bases identical to TRBD2. V was clipped by 5 bases and J by 3 bases; unmatched bases: 8. This CDR3 region has 15 residues. Germline assignment: CDR1 PRHDT and CDR2 FYEKMQ (reference sequence). CDR3 amino acids: CASSGAGEGEETQYF. CDR3 sequence (DNA): TGTGCCAGCAGCGGAGCGGGAGAAGGAGAAGAGACCCAGTACTTC.

To note about this clone: This sample also contains other DNA sequences that code for the same CDR3. This sequence joins TRBV6-5 and TRBJ1-1, with 7 bases lining up with TRBD1. The CDR3 is 14 amino acids. The V gene's germline CDR1 is MNHEY and CDR2 SVGAGI. V dropped 0 bases and J dropped 4; count of bases not matched to a gene: 2. DNA for the CDR3: TGTGCCAGCAGTTACTCCGGGGACAGCACTGAAGCTTTCTTT. Translated: CASSYSGDSTEAFF.

This chain joins TRBV30 and TRBJ2-1, with 12 bases lining up with TRBD2. Germline CDR1 reads GTSNPN; CDR2 reads SVGIG (reference sequence). V lost 4 bases, J lost 11 bases, and 6 bases stayed unmatched. The CDR3 sequence is 13 residues long. CDR3 protein: CAWTSGRGLKQFF. The CDR3 DNA reads as TGTGCCTGGACTAGCGGGAGGGGACTCAAGCAGTTCTTC.

The CDR3 DNA is TGTGCCAGCAGCCCAGCCGGGTGGGGCGGGACCACAGATACGCAGTATTTT. It yields the protein CASSPAGWGGTTDTQYF. This chain links TRBV7-3 with TRBJ2-3; D is possibly TRBD2 (6 bases). The CDR3 is 17 amino acids. The germline gives CDR1 SGHTA, CDR2 FQGTGA. Trimming took off 5 bases at V and 2 bases at J, with 20 bases between the two ends.

Written as DNA, the CDR3 is TGTGCCAGCAGCCATCGAACGGACAGGGCGAATGAAAAACTGTTTTTT. Its protein is CASSHRTDRANEKLFF. V gene TRBV7-9 combines with J gene TRBJ1-4, with 8 bases that match TRBD1. V lost 5 bases to trimming and J lost 5 bases; unmatched junction nucleotides: 10. The germline V gene encodes CDR1 SEHNR and CDR2 FQNEAQ (reference sequence). The CDR3 totals 16 residues.

CDR3 residues: CASSQDLRTSGSYEQYF. CDR3 sequence (DNA): TGCGCCAGCAGCCAAGACCTTAGGACTAGCGGATCCTACGAGCAGTACTTC. The J gene is TRBJ2-7, the V gene TRBV4-3; 10 nucleotides agree with TRBD2. Per the germline V gene, CDR1 is LGHNA and CDR2 is YSLEER. CDR3 length equals 17 residues. With V trimmed by 0 bases and J by 1 base, 6 bases remained unmatched.

This chain links TRBV7-8 with TRBJ1-5, with unresolved D. V was pared by 0 bases and J by 0 bases, with 9 bases between. The germline CDR1 and CDR2 sequences are SGHVS and FQNEAQ. This CDR3 spans 16 amino acids. The DNA for the CDR3 is TGTGCCAGCAGCTTAGCGTACATAGGTAGCAATCAGCCCCAGCATTTT. Amino acid sequence: CASSLAYIGSNQPQHF. Supplemented by reference TRBV7-8 and TRBJ1-5, the full variable domain reads GAGVSQSPRYKVAKRGQDVALRCDPISGHVSLFWYQQALGQGPEFLTYFQNEAQLDKSGLPSDRFFAERPEGSVSTLKIQRTQQEDSAVYLCASSLAYIGSNQPQHFGDGTRLSIL.

This clone has only a few counts. The sample holds other DNA sequences that translate to the same CDR3. The chain has TRBV19 and TRBJ1-1; no definite D call. CDR3 length: 13 residues. CDR1 is LNHDA, CDR2 SQIVND, per germline (reference sequence). Between the trimmed V and J ends, which lost 3 bases and 1 base, there was a span of 6 bases. CDR3 residues: CASSISTNTEAFF. In nucleotides, the CDR3 is TGTGCCAGTAGTATCTCTACGAACACTGAAGCTTTCTTT. The full variable domain, with the rest looked up from reference TRBV19 and TRBJ1-1, is DGGITQSPKYLFRKEGQNVTLSCEQNLNHDAMYWYRQDPGQGLRLIYYSQIVNDFQKGDIAEGYSVSREKKESFPLTVTSAQKNPTAFYLCASSISTNTEAFFGQGTRLTVV.

The CDR3 coding sequence is TGCGCCAGCAGCCAAGTGGACGGGTTGGGGGAAAAACTGTTTTTT. Its protein product is CASSQVDGLGEKLFF. The genes are TRBV4-1 and TRBJ1-4; D gene unclear. The CDR3 spans 15 residues. Germline V gene sequence: CDR1 MGHRA, CDR2 YSYEKL. Trimming shortened V by 1 base and J by 8 bases, and 14 bases separated the two germline ends.

This rearrangement joins TRBV27 to TRBJ2-5; 9 nucleotides align to TRBD1. The V and J ends lost 5 bases and 3 bases, in that order; junction bases with no gene match: 7. The CDR3 extends over 15 amino acids. Germline V lookup: CDR1 MNHEY, CDR2 SMNVEV (reference sequence). The CDR3 DNA sequence: TGTGCCAGCAGTACCGCCACAGGGGGCAAAGAGACCCAGTACTTC. Amino acid sequence: CASSTATGGKETQYF.

A note on this clone: The sample has other DNA sequences that encode this CDR3 too. V gene TRBV19 combines with J gene TRBJ2-7; D possibly corresponds to TRBD1 (6 bases). Looked up from germline, CDR1 is LNHDA and CDR2 is SQIVND (reference sequence). With 5 bases removed from V and 0 bases from J, the gap between germline ends came to 11 bases. The CDR3 extends over 14 amino acids. CDR3 DNA sequence: TGTGCCAGTAGTGCACAGACAGGCTCCTACGAGCAGTACTTC. Encoded protein: CASSAQTGSYEQYF.

The rearrangement joins TRBV4-1 to TRBJ2-4; D tentatively fits TRBD1 or TRBD2 (5 bases each). Germline values: CDR1 MGHRA, CDR2 YSYEKL. This CDR3 has 13 residues. V lost 0 bases and J lost 6, with 6 bases in between. CDR3 nucleotide sequence: TGCGCCAGCAGCCAAGACGGGACAAACATTCAGTACTTC. Translation: CASSQDGTNIQYF.

The V and J genes are TRBV9 and TRBJ2-1; TRBD2 aligns across 8 bases. This CDR3 has 15 amino acids. Germline-derived CDR1 and CDR2 are SGDLS and YYNGEE. J gave up 7 bases and V 3 bases, and 9 bases lay outside the gene matches. The CDR3 nucleotides are TGTGCCAGCAGCGACAGCGGGGGTTTTTGGAATGAGCAGTTCTTC. Residues: CASSDSGGFWNEQFF.

The CDR3 DNA follows: TGTGCCAGCAGCCCAATGGGGGACAGCCACGAGCAGTACTTC. Its protein product is CASSPMGDSHEQYF. V is TRBV7-3 and J is TRBJ2-7, with TRBD1 matching 7 bases. CDR1 is SGHTA and CDR2 is FQGTGA in the germline V gene. The V gene end was trimmed by 5 bases and the J gene end by 5 bases; junction bases not matched to a gene: 9. The CDR3 is made up of 14 amino acids. Variable domain in full (rest from reference TRBV7-3 and TRBJ2-7): GAGVSQTPSNKVTEKGKYVELRCDPISGHTALYWYRQSLGQGPEFLIYFQGTGAADDSGLPNDRFFAVRPEGSVSTLKIQRTERGDSAVYLCASSPMGDSHEQYFGPGTRLTVT.

This rearrangement joins TRBV4-3 to TRBJ1-1; tentatively, D is TRBD1 (5 bases). Trimming left V 0 bases short and J 1 base short, with 12 bases between. The CDR3 is 16 residues long. The germline gives CDR1 LGHNA, CDR2 YSLEER. The CDR3 nucleotides are TGCGCCAGCAGCCAAGATTCGGAGGGGAAGAACACTGAAGCTTTCTTT. The encoded protein is CASSQDSEGKNTEAFF.

V gene TRBV7-9 combines with J gene TRBJ2-1; 8 bases line up with TRBD2. Germline CDR1 SEHNR, CDR2 FQNEAQ (reference sequence). The CDR3 is made up of 18 amino acids. Losses at the gene ends were 1 base for V and 8 bases for J; bases not matched to a gene: 16. Here the CDR3 reads CASSLGGARSREADEQFF. CDR3 nucleotides: TGTGCCAGCAGCTTAGGTGGGGCTCGGTCGCGGGAGGCCGATGAGCAGTTCTTC.